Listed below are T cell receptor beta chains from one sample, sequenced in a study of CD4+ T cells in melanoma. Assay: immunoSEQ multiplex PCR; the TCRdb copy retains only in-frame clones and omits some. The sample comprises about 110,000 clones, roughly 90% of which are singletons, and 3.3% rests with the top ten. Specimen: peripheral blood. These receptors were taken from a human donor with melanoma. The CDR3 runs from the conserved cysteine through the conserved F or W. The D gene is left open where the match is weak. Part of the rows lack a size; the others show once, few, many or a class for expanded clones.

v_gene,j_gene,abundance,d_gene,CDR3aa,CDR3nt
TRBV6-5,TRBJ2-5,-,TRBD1,CASSRGLGEIQYF,TGTGCCAGCAGCAGGGGGCTAGGAGAGATCCAGTACTTC
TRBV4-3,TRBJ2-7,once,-,CASSQETNREQYF,TGCGCCAGCAGCCAAGAAACTAACCGGGAGCAGTACTTC
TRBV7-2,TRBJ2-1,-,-,CASSPYGTEQFF,TGTGCCAGCAGCCCCTACGGGACGGAGCAGTTCTTC
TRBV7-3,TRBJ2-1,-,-,CASSSSLLAYNEQFF,TGTGCCAGCAGCTCCTCCTTACTAGCCTACAATGAGCAGTTCTTC
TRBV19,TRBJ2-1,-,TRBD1,CASSTRDSPYNEQFF,TGTGCCAGTAGTACCAGGGACAGCCCGTACAATGAGCAGTTCTTC
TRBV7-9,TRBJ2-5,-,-,CASSLWGDQETQYF,TGTGCCAGCAGCTTATGGGGGGACCAAGAGACCCAGTACTTC
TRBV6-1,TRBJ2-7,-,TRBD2,CASSEARGEGGYEQYF,TGTGCCAGCAGTGAAGCGCGGGGGGAGGGAGGCTACGAGCAGTACTTC
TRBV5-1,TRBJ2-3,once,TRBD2,CASSQGSGRDTQYF,TGCGCCAGCAGCCAGGGCAGCGGGAGGGATACGCAGTATTTT
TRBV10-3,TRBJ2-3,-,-,CAISGLVADTQYF,TGTGCCATCAGTGGGCTGGTGGCAGATACGCAGTATTTT
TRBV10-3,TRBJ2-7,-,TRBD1,CAISDPGQGAYEQYF,TGTGCCATCAGTGACCCGGGACAGGGGGCTTACGAGCAGTACTTC
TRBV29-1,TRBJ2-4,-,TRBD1,CSGVTGLWDIQYF,TGCAGCGGTGTGACAGGGTTGTGGGACATTCAGTACTTC
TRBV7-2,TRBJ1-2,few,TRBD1,CASQQMDRAGYTF,TGTGCCAGCCAGCAAATGGACAGGGCAGGCTACACCTTC